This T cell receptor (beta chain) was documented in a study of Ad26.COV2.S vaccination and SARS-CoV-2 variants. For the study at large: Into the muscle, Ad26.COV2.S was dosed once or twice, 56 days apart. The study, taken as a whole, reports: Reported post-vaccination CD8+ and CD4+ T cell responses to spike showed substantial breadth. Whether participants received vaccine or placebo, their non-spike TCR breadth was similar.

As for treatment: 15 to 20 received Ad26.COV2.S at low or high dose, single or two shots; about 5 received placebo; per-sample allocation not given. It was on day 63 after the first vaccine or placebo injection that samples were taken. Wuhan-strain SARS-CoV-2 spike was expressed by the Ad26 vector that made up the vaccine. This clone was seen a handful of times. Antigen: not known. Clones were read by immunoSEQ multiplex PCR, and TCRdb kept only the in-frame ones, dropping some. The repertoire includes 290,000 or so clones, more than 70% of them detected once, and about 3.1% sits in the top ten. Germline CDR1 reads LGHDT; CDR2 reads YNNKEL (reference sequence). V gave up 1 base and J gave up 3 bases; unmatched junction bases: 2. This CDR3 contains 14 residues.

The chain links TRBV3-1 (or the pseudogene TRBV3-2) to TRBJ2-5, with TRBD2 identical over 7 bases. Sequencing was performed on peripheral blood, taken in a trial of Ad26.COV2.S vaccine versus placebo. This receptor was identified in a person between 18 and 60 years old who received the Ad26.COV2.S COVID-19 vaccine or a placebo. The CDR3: CASSQVGREETQYF. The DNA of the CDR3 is TGTGCCAGCAGCCAAGTAGGGAGGGAAGAGACCCAGTACTTC.